The rows below give T cell receptor beta chains drawn from one sample of a study of radiotherapy plus CTLA-4 blockade in lung cancer. Assay used: immunoSEQ multiplex PCR; TCRdb lists only in-frame clones, some missing. Here the sample spans around 80,000 clones, about four fifths being singletons. This specimen was peripheral blood, taken from a patient treated with radiotherapy plus ipilimumab. These receptors were collected from a human donor with non-small cell lung cancer who had stable disease on radiotherapy plus ipilimumab. Each CDR3 is given with its conserved first and last residue. A D gene is named only where the DNA matches it firmly.

J gene | D gene | V gene | CDR3 DNA | CDR3 protein
TRBJ2-3 | NA | TRBV5-1 | TGCGCCAGCAGCTCAGGGACTCCGGAGAAAGATACGCAGTATTTT | CASSSGTPEKDTQYF
TRBJ1-6 | NA | TRBV6-1 | TGTGCCAGCAGTTCAAATTATAATTCACCCCTCCACTTT | CASSSNYNSPLHF
TRBJ2-3 | NA | TRBV10-3 | TGTGCCATCAGTGAGCTGGGAACACTAGGAGGAAGCACAGATACGCAGTATTTT | CAISELGTLGGSTDTQYF
TRBJ2-3 | NA | TRBV28 | TGTGCCAGCAGTTTTGGGCAAGGAGACACAGATACGCAGTATTTT | CASSFGQGDTDTQYF
TRBJ2-7 | TRBD2 | TRBV7-2 | TGTGCCAGCAGCCAACTAGCGGGGGGCGCCTACGAGCAGTACTTC | CASSQLAGGAYEQYF
TRBJ2-6 | NA | TRBV7-3 | TGTGCCAGCAACCCGGGACACTCTGGGGCCAACGTCCTGACTTTC | CASNPGHSGANVLTF
TRBJ1-2 | NA | TRBV6-5 | TGTGCCAGCAGTGAGGTTGGCGGATTCCATGGCTACACCTTC | CASSEVGGFHGYTF
TRBJ2-7 | NA | TRBV9 | TGTGCCAGCAGTACCAGTGGTTCCTACGAGCAGTACTTC | CASSTSGSYEQYF
TRBJ1-1 | NA | TRBV12-5 | TGTGCTAGTGGTTTGGTAACGGCAGGGCGAAGTGTCACTGAAGCTTTCTTT | CASGLVTAGRSVTEAFF
TRBJ2-7 | NA | TRBV10-2 | TGCGCCAGCAGACAGGATGGTGTGGGCGAGCAGTACTTC | CASRQDGVGEQYF
TRBJ2-7 | TRBD2 | TRBV28 | TGTGCCAGCAGGCCCCCGGGACTAGCGTCCGAGCAGTACTTC | CASRPPGLASEQYF
TRBJ2-7 | TRBD2 | TRBV9 | TGTGCCAGCAGCGTAGAGGTCGGGGGGACCTACGAGCAGTACTTC | CASSVEVGGTYEQYF
TRBJ2-3 | NA | TRBV18 | TGTGCCAGCTCCCCCTCAGTGAATTTCGATACGCAGTATTTT | CASSPSVNFDTQYF
TRBJ2-7 | NA | TRBV27 | TGTGCCAGCAGTTCCTACCAGGGTAGCTACGAGCAGTACTTC | CASSSYQGSYEQYF
TRBJ2-2 | NA | TRBV7-2 | TGTGCCAGCAGCTTGGGACTTCTTCCGACCGGGGAGCTGTTTTTT | CASSLGLLPTGELFF
TRBJ2-7 | NA | TRBV28 | TGTGCCAGCAGTCCTGGCGCGAGCTACGAGCAGTACTTC | CASSPGASYEQYF
TRBJ1-2 | NA | TRBV4-1 | TGCGCCAGCAGCCAAGATTCGGGGATCGTCTTC | CASSQDSGIVF